This T cell receptor beta chain was found in a study of T cells after yellow fever vaccination. A single record per CDR3 protein comes from TCRdb applying MiXCR to the 5' RACE reads. The data show 300,000 to 400,000 distinct CDR3 sequences, with approximately 8% seen just once and 15% to 20% held by the top ten. The V gene's germline CDR1 is LGHNA and CDR2 YSLEER. The CDR3 contains 14 residues. Trimming took off 0 bases at V and 2 bases at J, with 6 bases between the two ends. This clonotype has just a few counts. This rearrangement joins TRBV4-3 to TRBJ2-3, with D possibly being TRBD1 (5 bases). The starting material was PBMCs, obtained roughly 47 days after the first yellow fever vaccination. The origin of this receptor is a man aged 18 to 29 who received the YFV17D yellow fever vaccine. CDR3 sequence (DNA): TGCGCCAGCAGCCAAGAGACAGACACAGATACGCAGTATTTT. Its translation is CASSQETDTDTQYF.